This T cell receptor (beta chain) was observed in a study of post-analysis software for immune sequencing data. With respect to this clonotype: Its antigen remains unknown.

Whole-study results and caveats: The five TRBV segments detected at higher frequency in patients than in controls included TRBV5-6, TRBV5-1 and TRBV20-1.

Looked up from germline, CDR1 is SGHTA and CDR2 is FQGNSA. V was shortened by 5 bases and J by 10 bases, with 27 bases between the two germline ends. The CDR3 extends over 16 amino acids. Unique molecular identifiers were carried by the TCR beta cDNA libraries. MiXCR, run by TCRdb on the PCR reads, gives a single entry per CDR3 protein. This table holds hundreds of thousands of distinct CDR3 sequences, 25% to 30% found once. Sequencing was performed on blood. The TCR sequence derives from a girl aged 5-17 years with multiple sclerosis. The gene calls are TRBV7-2 and TRBJ2-7; either TRBD1 or TRBD2 may supply D (5 bases each). The CDR3 protein is CASSPPPGTGPTRQYF. The CDR3 nucleotides read TGTGCCAGCAGCCCCCCCCCGGGGACGGGTCCTACGAGACAGTACTTC.